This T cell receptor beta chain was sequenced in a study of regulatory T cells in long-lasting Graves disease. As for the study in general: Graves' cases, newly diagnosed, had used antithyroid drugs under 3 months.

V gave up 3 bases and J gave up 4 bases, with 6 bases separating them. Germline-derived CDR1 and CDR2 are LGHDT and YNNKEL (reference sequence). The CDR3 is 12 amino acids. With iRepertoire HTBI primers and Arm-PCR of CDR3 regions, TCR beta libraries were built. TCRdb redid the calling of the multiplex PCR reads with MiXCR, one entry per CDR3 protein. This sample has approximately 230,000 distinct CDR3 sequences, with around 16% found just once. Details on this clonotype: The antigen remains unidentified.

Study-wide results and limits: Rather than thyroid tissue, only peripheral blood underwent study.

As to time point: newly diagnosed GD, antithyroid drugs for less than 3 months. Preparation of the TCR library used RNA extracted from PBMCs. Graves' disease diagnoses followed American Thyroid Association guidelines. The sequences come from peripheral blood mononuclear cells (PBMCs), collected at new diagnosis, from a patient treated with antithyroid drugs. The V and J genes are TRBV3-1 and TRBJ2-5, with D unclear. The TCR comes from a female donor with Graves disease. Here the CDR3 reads CASSQSGETQYF. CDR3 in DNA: TGTGCCAGCAGCCAGTCTGGAGAGACCCAGTACTTC.